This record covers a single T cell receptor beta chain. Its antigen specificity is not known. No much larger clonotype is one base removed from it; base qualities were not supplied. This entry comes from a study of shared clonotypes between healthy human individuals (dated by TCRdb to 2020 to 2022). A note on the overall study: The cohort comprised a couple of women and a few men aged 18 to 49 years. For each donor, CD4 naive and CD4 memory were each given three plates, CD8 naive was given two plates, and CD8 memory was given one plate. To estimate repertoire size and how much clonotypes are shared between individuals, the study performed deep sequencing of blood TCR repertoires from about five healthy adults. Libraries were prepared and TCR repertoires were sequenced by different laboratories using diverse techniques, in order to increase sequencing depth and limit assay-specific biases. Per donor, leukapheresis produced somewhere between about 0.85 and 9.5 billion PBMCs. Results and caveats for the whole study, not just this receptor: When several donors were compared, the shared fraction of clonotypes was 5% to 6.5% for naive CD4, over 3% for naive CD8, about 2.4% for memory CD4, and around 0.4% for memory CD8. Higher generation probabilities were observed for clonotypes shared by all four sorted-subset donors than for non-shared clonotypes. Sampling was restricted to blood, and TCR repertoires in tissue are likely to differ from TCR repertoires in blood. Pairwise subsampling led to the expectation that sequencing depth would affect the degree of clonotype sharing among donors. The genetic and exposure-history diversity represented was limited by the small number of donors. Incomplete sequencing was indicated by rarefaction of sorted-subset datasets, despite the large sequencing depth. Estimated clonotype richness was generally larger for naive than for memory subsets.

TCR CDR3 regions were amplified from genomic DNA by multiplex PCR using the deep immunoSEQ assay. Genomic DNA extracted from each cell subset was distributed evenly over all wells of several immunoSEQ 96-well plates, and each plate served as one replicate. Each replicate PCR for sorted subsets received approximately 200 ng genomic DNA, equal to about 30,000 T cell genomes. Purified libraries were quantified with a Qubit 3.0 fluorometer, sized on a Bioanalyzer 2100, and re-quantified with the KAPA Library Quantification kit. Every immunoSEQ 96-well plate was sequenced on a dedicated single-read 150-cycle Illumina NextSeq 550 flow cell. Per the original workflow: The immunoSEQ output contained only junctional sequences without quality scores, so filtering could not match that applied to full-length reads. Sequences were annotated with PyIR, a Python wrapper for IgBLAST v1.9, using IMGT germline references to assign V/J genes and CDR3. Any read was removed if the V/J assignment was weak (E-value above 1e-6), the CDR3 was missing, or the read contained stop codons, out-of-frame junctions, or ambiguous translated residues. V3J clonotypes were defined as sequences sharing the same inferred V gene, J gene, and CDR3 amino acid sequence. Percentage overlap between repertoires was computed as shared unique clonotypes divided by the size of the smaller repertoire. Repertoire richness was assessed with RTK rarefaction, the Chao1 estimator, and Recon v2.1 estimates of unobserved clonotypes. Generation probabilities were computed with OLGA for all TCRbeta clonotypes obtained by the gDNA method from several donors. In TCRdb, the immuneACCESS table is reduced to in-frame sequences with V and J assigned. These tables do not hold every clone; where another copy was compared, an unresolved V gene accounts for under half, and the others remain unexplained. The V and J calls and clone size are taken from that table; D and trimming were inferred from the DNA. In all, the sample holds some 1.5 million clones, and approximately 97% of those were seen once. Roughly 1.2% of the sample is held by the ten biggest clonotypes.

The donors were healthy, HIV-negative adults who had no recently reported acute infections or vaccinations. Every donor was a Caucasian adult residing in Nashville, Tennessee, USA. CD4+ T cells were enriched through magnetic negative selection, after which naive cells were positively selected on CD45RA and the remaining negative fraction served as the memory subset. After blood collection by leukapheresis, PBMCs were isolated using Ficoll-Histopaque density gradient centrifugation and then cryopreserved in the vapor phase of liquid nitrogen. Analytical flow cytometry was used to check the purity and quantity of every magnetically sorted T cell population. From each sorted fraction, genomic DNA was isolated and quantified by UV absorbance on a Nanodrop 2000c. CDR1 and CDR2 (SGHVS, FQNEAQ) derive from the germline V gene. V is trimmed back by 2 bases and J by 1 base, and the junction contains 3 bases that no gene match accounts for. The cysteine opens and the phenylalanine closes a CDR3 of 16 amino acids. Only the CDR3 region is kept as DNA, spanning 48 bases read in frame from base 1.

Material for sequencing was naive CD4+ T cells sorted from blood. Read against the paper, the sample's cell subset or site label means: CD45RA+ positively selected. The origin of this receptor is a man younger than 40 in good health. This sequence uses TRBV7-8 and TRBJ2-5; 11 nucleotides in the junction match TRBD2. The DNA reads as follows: TGTGCCAGCAGCTTATTAGGGACTAGCGGCCAAGAGACCCAGTACTTC. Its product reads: CASSLLGTSGQETQYF. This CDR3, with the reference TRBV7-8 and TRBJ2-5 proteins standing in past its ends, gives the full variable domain GAGVSQSPRYKVAKRGQDVALRCDPISGHVSLFWYQQALGQGPEFLTYFQNEAQLDKSGLPSDRFFAERPEGSVSTLKIQRTQQEDSAVYLCASSLLGTSGQETQYFGPGTRLLVL.